The source of this T cell receptor beta chain is a study of a mutant IDH1 vaccine in newly diagnosed glioma (dated by TCRdb to 2020 to 2022). A note on the overall study: Eight vaccinations were administered to patients in weeks 1, 3, 5, 7, 11, 15, 19 and 23, corresponding to visits V03 through V10. For exploratory analyses, longitudinal TCRB deep sequencing was carried out in approximately 25 treated patients wherever samples were available. Of the approximately 34 treated patients, approximately 60% were male and about 40% were female, and a mean age of around 40 years was recorded. Peripheral blood was drawn at six visits: V03 (baseline), V05, V07, V10, V12 and V13. In the chemotherapy-containing groups, vaccination started alongside temozolomide cycles, whereas in patients who had radiotherapy alone it started 4-6 weeks after radiotherapy. Prior to enrollment, standard therapy consisting of radiotherapy alone, temozolomide alone, or radiochemotherapy with temozolomide had been administered to patients, with the combination being received by most patients. Overall results and qualifications from the work: Availability determined which PBMC samples were chosen for TCRB deep sequencing. Changes in the top peripheral T cell clonotypes picked up by TCRB sequencing did not appear to be linked to pseudoprogression. Across multiple MHC alleles, vaccine-induced immune responses were seen in around 93% of patients. The authors noted that analyses of patient blood samples could not be reproduced because of sample limitations.

The label giving this sample's time point can be read as: week 5, during vaccination. Every vaccine dose consisted of 300 ug of a 20-mer mutant IDH1 peptide in Montanide, administered subcutaneously together with topical imiquimod. All donors had newly diagnosed IDH1-mutant astrocytomas of WHO grade 3 or 4 that showed loss of nuclear ATRX. The samples were drawn from NOA16, a multicentre, single-arm, open-label phase I trial in Germany that tested a mutant IDH1 peptide vaccine in humans for the first time. Genomic DNA for TCRB sequencing was extracted from EDTA blood using the DNeasy Blood and Tissue Kit. Remarks on this clone: The antigen it recognizes is unknown. No base quality values were provided; no much bigger clone lies one nucleotide off.

The germline V gene (reference sequence) specifies MNHEY as CDR1 and SMNVEV as CDR2. V and J lose 3 bases and 0 bases, and a span of 8 bases separates them. Counted from cysteine to phenylalanine, this CDR3 has 15 amino acids. The sequence is cut down to CDR3 DNA, 45 bases in frame from base 1. Receptor libraries were prepared by the immunoSEQ multiplex PCR assay. Rearranged TCR beta chain sequences were amplified using the hsTCRB Kit according to the manufacturer's protocol. Sequencing of TCRB libraries was carried out on an Illumina MiSeq. The original pipeline was this. The kit vendor's proprietary platform handled demultiplexing, trimming and gene mapping. In TCRdb, the immuneACCESS table is reduced to in-frame sequences with V and J assigned. These tables do not hold every clone; where another copy was compared, an unresolved V gene accounts for under half, and the others remain unexplained. That table is the source of V, J and clone size, and D and trimming were worked out from the DNA. The sample yields 50,000 or so clones; about 88% were counted once. The leading ten clones occupy about 7.7% of the sample.

Sequencing used PBMCs, obtained from a glioma patient whose treatment included an IDH1 peptide vaccine. This clonotype was obtained from a woman aged 45 to 65 with glioma. Rearrangement joined TRBV27 to TRBJ2-2, with a tentative D gene TRBD1 over 6 matching bases. CDR3 loop: CASSFGTPNTGELFF. The nucleotide sequence reads TGTGCCAGCAGTTTTGGGACACCGAACACCGGGGAGCTGTTTTTT.